The 3 T cell receptor beta chains below come from one sample, sequenced in a study of metastatic and nonmetastatic thyroid tumors. TCRdb redid the clone calls on the PCR reads using MiXCR. The data hold around 37,000 clones, with 20% to 25% observed a single time. All patients were treatment-naive before thyroid surgery. The sequencing sample was made of tumor tissue. These receptors originate from a female donor with papillary thyroid cancer or a benign thyroid nodule (not recorded which). Some clones in this sample may be carry-over from other donors' samples.

On this clone itself: The junction departs from germline at one end; a sequencing error may be responsible. The chain recombines TRBV5-1 with TRBJ2-2; 9 bases line up with TRBD1. The CDR3 extends over 14 amino acids. Germline V gives CDR1 SGHRS, CDR2 YFSETQ. The chain's CDR3 is CASSPGQGTRELFF. CDR3 in DNA: TGCGCCAGCAGCCCGGGACAGGGCACCAGGGAGCTGTTTTTT.

The rearrangement links TRBV20-1 to TRBJ1-3; a weak D match, TRBD1 (5 bases). V was shortened by 0 bases and J by 8 bases, with 14 bases between the two germline ends. CDR3 size: 14 residues. Germline V gene lookup returns CDR1 DFQATT and CDR2 SNEGSKA (reference sequence). As DNA, the CDR3 is TGCAGTGCTAGAGATAGGGGAGAAGGGGACACCATATATTTT. This translates into CSARDRGEGDTIYF.

The sample holds many counts of this clone. V gene TRBV24-1 combines with J gene TRBJ2-5; 9 nucleotides match TRBD1. V was clipped by 2 bases and J by 1 base; unmatched bases: 7. Germline assignment: CDR1 KGHDR and CDR2 SFDVKD. The CDR3 loop spans 17 amino acids. In nucleotides, the CDR3 is TGTGCCACCAGTGATTGGCGGACAGGGGACCTCCAAGAGACCCAGTACTTC. Translation: CATSDWRTGDLQETQYF.